This T cell receptor (beta chain) is drawn from a study of cytomegalovirus exposure and HLA in healthy donors. Study information: The study's early data release held roughly 90 million unique TCRs from HLA-typed donors. General study results and limits: The authors confirmed in vitro that a few CMV-associated chains were specific for CMV antigens. Association with HLA alleles at 0.05 false discovery rate was found for 16,951 TCR beta sequences in a later analysis.

The PCR ran on 60 Vbeta and 13 Jbeta primers. Original methodology: Later, roughly 80 million unique TCR beta chains were counted in an analysis, and roughly 10 million of them were shared. Here immunoSEQ multiplex PCR was the method, and the copy in TCRdb shows in-frame clones only, minus some. That table gives V, J and clone size, and the DNA gave D and trimming. Counted here are 150,000 to 200,000 clones, just under 80% occurring once; the ten biggest clones make up 1.5% to 2%. About this clone itself: Antigen: not known.

The CDR3 contains 14 residues. V shed 4 bases, J shed 5 bases, and the junction held 6 bases outside the gene matches. Germline V gene lookup returns CDR1 SGHDN and CDR2 FVKESK. The V call is TRBV14, the J call TRBJ2-7, with TRBD1 matching over 9 bases. The material sequenced was PBMCs. This clonotype originated in a woman in her twenties or thirties in good health and CMV-seronegative. The CDR3 protein is CASSRGTGSNEQYF. In DNA, the CDR3 is TGTGCCAGCAGCCGGGGGACAGGGAGCAACGAGCAGTACTTC.